Shown below are 29 T cell receptor beta chains from a single sample sequenced in a study of blood T cell repertoires in COVID-19. TCRdb keeps only in-frame clones here, not all; method: immunoSEQ multiplex PCR. The sample has 300,000 or so clones, approximately 93% seen once. What was sequenced was peripheral blood. These TCRs come from a woman aged 25 to 45 with COVID-19, enrolled during active disease.

The V call is TRBV7-3, the J call TRBJ2-3; unclear D gene. The CDR3 has 13 amino acids. Trimming took off 4 bases at V and 0 bases at J, with 5 bases between the two ends. Germline-derived CDR1 and CDR2 are SGHTA and FQGTGA. This CDR3 is CASSSTSTDTQYF. Written as DNA, the CDR3 is TGTGCCAGCAGCTCGACAAGCACAGATACGCAGTATTTT.

The chain employs TRBV6-5 and TRBJ1-2; no clear D. The germline gives CDR1 MNHEY, CDR2 SVGAGI. This CDR3 contains 13 residues. The V end lost 7 bases, the J end lost 4 bases, and 13 bases lay between the germline ends. CDR3 bases: TGTGCCAGCACCCTACAGCAGCTCTATGGCTACACCTTC. Its translation is CASTLQQLYGYTF.

This clone was detected only once. This rearrangement joins TRBV29-1 to TRBJ1-1, with 8 bases matching TRBD1. V lost 1 base and J lost 3; bases outside the gene matches: 10. Germline V gives CDR1 SQVTM, CDR2 ANQGSEA. The length of the CDR3 is 16 residues. CDR3 residues: CSVEARDRSIHTEAFF. The CDR3 nucleotides read TGCAGCGTTGAAGCCCGGGACAGGAGTATACACACTGAAGCTTTCTTT.

The chain links TRBV6-1 to TRBJ2-5; 8 nucleotides align to TRBD1. V gave up 0 bases and J gave up 13 bases; unmatched junction bases: 10. This CDR3 comprises 14 residues. Germline V gives CDR1 MNHNS, CDR2 SASEGT. CDR3 amino acids: CASSEALGRGPPYF. For the CDR3, the DNA is TGTGCCAGCAGTGAAGCGCTCGGCAGGGGGCCCCCGTACTTC.

The rearrangement joins TRBV5-1 to TRBJ1-2, with 7 positions matching TRBD1. After removal of 4 bases from V and 5 bases from J, the junction contained 11 bases not matched to a gene. The CDR3 spans 15 residues. Germline V gene lookup returns CDR1 SGHRS and CDR2 YFSETQ. CDR3 residues: CASSTRDSSEYGYTF. The CDR3 DNA reads TGCGCCAGCAGCACCCGGGACAGCTCGGAATATGGCTACACCTTC.

The gene calls are TRBV28 and TRBJ1-5; a possible D gene is TRBD1 (5 bases). CDR1 MDHEN and CDR2 SYDVKM come from the germline V gene. The ends were cut back, 5 bases at V and 7 bases at J, with 24 bases in the middle. The CDR3 totals 17 residues. CDR3 in amino acids: CASSPLPIRQRKQPQHF. The CDR3 DNA reads TGTGCCAGCAGTCCCCTACCCATCCGACAGAGGAAACAGCCCCAGCATTTT. Variable domain in full (rest from reference TRBV28 and TRBJ1-5): DVKVTQSSRYLVKRTGEKVFLECVQDMDHENMFWYRQDPGLGLRLIYFSYDVKMKEKGDIPEGYSVSREKKERFSLILESASTNQTSMYLCASSPLPIRQRKQPQHFGDGTRLSIL.

This clone was counted a single time. This chain uses TRBV6-2 or TRBV6-3 with TRBJ1-1; perhaps TRBD1 as D (5 bases). The CDR3 contains 13 residues. The V gene lost 6 bases and the J gene lost 5 bases, with 13 bases spanning the gap. The V gene's germline CDR1 is MNHEY and CDR2 SVGEGT. For the CDR3, the DNA is TGTGCCAGCAGCCTGACAGAGCGTACTGAAGCTTTCTTT. Protein product: CASSLTERTEAFF.

The chain recombines TRBV18 with TRBJ1-2; unclear D gene. The V end was cut by 3 bases, the J end by 8 bases, with 13 bases between. Germline CDR1 and CDR2: KGHSH and LQKENI. This CDR3 has 13 residues. The CDR3 sequence is CASSPGQRGGYTF. The CDR3 DNA reads as TGTGCCAGCTCACCTGGCCAGCGAGGGGGCTACACCTTC.

The chain combines TRBV3-1 (or the pseudogene TRBV3-2) with TRBJ1-4; 7 bases are a match to TRBD1. Germline CDR1 is LGHDT and CDR2 is YNNKEL (reference sequence). The CDR3 has 18 amino acids. The V segment lost 1 base and the J segment 6 bases; nucleotides outside the gene matches: 14. In nucleotides, the CDR3 is TGTGCCAGCAGCCAAGGAGAGGGGGCGCTGGAAGCGTATGAAAAACTGTTTTTT. Translated, it gives CASSQGEGALEAYEKLFF.

V and J are TRBV19 and TRBJ2-5, with TRBD1 matching 9 bases. This CDR3 is built from 15 residues. Germline lookup yields CDR1 LNHDA and CDR2 SQIVND (reference sequence). The J segment lost 5 bases and the V segment lost 1 base, leaving 5 bases of the junction unmatched. The CDR3, as DNA: TGTGCCAGTAGTATAGTGACAGGGGGGATTGAGACCCAGTACTTC. Translated, it gives CASSIVTGGIETQYF.

V gene TRBV3-1 (or the pseudogene TRBV3-2) combines with J gene TRBJ1-5; D is undetermined. The V and J ends lost 7 bases and 2 bases respectively, with 12 bases between them. CDR1 and CDR2 from the germline V gene are LGHDT and YNNKEL (reference sequence). The CDR3 sequence is 14 residues long. The CDR3: CASTTGMGNQPQHF. DNA for the CDR3: TGTGCCAGCACCACGGGTATGGGCAATCAGCCCCAGCATTTT.

V gene TRBV27 combines with J gene TRBJ1-4; D remains ambiguous. V lost 4 bases and J 3 bases, leaving 18 bases between the germline ends. Germline V gene data show CDR1 as MNHEY and CDR2 as SMNVEV (reference sequence). The CDR3 extends over 17 amino acids. CDR3: CASSSFSSVLSNEKLFF. CDR3 bases: TGTGCCAGCAGTTCCTTCTCATCAGTCCTCTCTAATGAAAAACTGTTTTTT.

The chain is built from TRBV5-5 and TRBJ2-3; the D gene is possibly TRBD1 (6 bases). Germline CDR1 and CDR2: SGHKS and YYEKEE (reference sequence). CDR3 size: 15 residues. The V gene lost 2 bases and the J gene lost 6 bases, with 16 bases spanning the gap. As DNA, the CDR3 is TGTGCCAGCAGCTTATTGGTGGGGGCCGGGGATACGCAGTATTTT. This encodes CASSLLVGAGDTQYF.

This clone showed up just once. CDR3 loop: CASSLVSGRSTDTQYF. The CDR3 DNA reads as TGTGCCAGCAGCTTAGTTAGCGGGAGAAGCACAGATACGCAGTATTTT. The chain carries TRBV7-8 and TRBJ2-3; 9 bases are shared with TRBD2. The CDR3 loop spans 16 amino acids. The V gene end was trimmed by 1 base and the J gene end by 0 bases; junction bases not matched to a gene: 2. Germline V CDR1 and CDR2: SGHVS, FQNEAQ. Filled out from reference TRBV7-8 and TRBJ2-3, the complete variable domain reads GAGVSQSPRYKVAKRGQDVALRCDPISGHVSLFWYQQALGQGPEFLTYFQNEAQLDKSGLPSDRFFAERPEGSVSTLKIQRTQQEDSAVYLCASSLVSGRSTDTQYFGPGTRLTVL.

The chain combines TRBV11-2 with TRBJ1-2, with 7 bases aligning to TRBD1. This CDR3 has 16 residues. V shed 0 bases and J 3 bases; nucleotides not matched to a gene: 7. Germline V gives CDR1 SGHAT, CDR2 FQNNGV. CDR3 nucleotide sequence: TGTGCCAGCAGCTTAGATCAAAGGGGGCGAGACTATGGCTACACCTTC. This gives the protein CASSLDQRGRDYGYTF.

The sample holds a few counts of this clone. The genes are TRBV28 and TRBJ2-7; 7 nucleotides align to TRBD2. The CDR3 has 14 amino acids. After removal of 4 bases from V and 1 base from J, the junction contained 4 bases not matched to a gene. The germline V gene has CDR1 MDHEN and CDR2 SYDVKM. The CDR3 nucleotides read TGTGCCAGCAGTTCCGGGGGGATGTCCTACGAGCAGTACTTC. It specifies CASSSGGMSYEQYF.

The rearrangement uses TRBV11-2 and TRBJ2-1, with TRBD2 matching 10 bases. The ends lost 5 bases at V and 6 bases at J; junction bases unmatched: 19. The CDR3 contains 19 residues. Germline assignment: CDR1 SGHAT and CDR2 FQNNGV. The CDR3 DNA is TGTGCCAGCAGCCCCTCTTCAATTCTTACTAGCGGGAAGGGCAATGAGCAGTTCTTC. As protein: CASSPSSILTSGKGNEQFF.

The rearrangement joins TRBV2 to TRBJ1-1; 7 bases are a match to TRBD1. The CDR3 runs 17 residues. Per germline, CDR1 SNHLY and CDR2 FYNNEI. Germline trimming cut 5 bases from V and 0 bases from J; bases unmatched to any gene: 12. The CDR3 coding sequence is TGTGCCAGCAGTAAACAGGGGCCTGCCTTGCTGAACACTGAAGCTTTCTTT. Its protein is CASSKQGPALLNTEAFF.

The chain joins TRBV5-1 to TRBJ1-2; a weak D match, TRBD1 (6 bases). Trimming removed 3 bases from V and 7 bases from J, with 13 bases in between. This CDR3 is built from 13 residues. CDR1 and CDR2 from the germline V gene are SGHRS and YFSETQ. CDR3 residues: CASSSETGFGYTF. CDR3 sequence (DNA): TGCGCCAGCAGCTCGGAAACAGGGTTTGGCTACACCTTC.

The chain couples TRBV7-2 to TRBJ1-3; a weak D match, TRBD1 (5 bases). The germline gives CDR1 SGHTA, CDR2 FQGNSA. Trimming cost V 3 bases and J 4 bases, with 7 bases left between them. The CDR3 has 13 residues. The CDR3 bases are TGTGCCAGCAGCTTCGACAGAGGAAACACCATATATTTT. Protein: CASSFDRGNTIYF. The full variable domain, in which reference TRBV7-2 and TRBJ1-3 provide the parts outside the CDR3, is GAGVSQSPSNKVTEKGKDVELRCDPISGHTALYWYRQSLGQGLEFLIYFQGNSAPDKSGLPSDRFSAERTGGSVSTLTIQRTQQEDSAVYLCASSFDRGNTIYFGEGSWLTVV.

The chain employs TRBV27 and TRBJ2-3; D remains unclear. Trimming left V 7 bases short and J 3 bases short, with 11 bases between. CDR1 and CDR2 from the germline V gene are MNHEY and SMNVEV (reference sequence). The CDR3 is 13 residues long. In DNA form, the CDR3 reads TGTGCCAGCACTAGGAGAGGTACAGATACGCAGTATTTT. This translates into CASTRRGTDTQYF.

V gene TRBV27 combines with J gene TRBJ1-5; 7 nucleotides align to TRBD1. CDR1 and CDR2 from the germline V gene are MNHEY and SMNVEV (reference sequence). V was pared by 7 bases and J by 1 base, with 16 bases of the junction left unmatched. There are 18 residues in the CDR3. The DNA for the CDR3 is TGTGCCAGCACCCGATACATAGGGGGACAGAGGAGCAATCAGCCCCAGCATTTT. This gives the protein CASTRYIGGQRSNQPQHF.

This rearrangement joins TRBV6-2 or TRBV6-3 to TRBJ1-2, with TRBD1 matching over 8 bases. The CDR3 length is 13 residues. Germline-derived CDR1 and CDR2 are MNHEY and SVGEGT. The J segment lost 6 bases and the V segment lost 6 bases, leaving 6 bases of the junction unmatched. The chain's CDR3 is CASSRGREDGYTF. CDR3 coding DNA: TGTGCCAGCAGCAGGGGGCGCGAGGATGGCTACACCTTC.

This clone was picked up one time. The CDR3 sequence: CASSDNGVLNEQFF. CDR3 bases: TGCGCCAGCAGTGACAACGGGGTTCTCAATGAGCAGTTCTTC. The V call is TRBV10-1, the J call TRBJ2-1, with a possible D match to TRBD2 (5 bases). This CDR3 is 14 amino acids long. V was trimmed by 3 bases and J by 6 bases, leaving 12 bases between them. Germline values: CDR1 WNHNN, CDR2 SYGVQD (reference sequence).

The chain has TRBV10-1 and TRBJ1-5, with a possible D match to TRBD1 (6 bases). This CDR3 is built from 14 residues. Deletions cut 8 bases from V and 0 bases from J, with 11 bases between. In germline, CDR1 is WNHNN, CDR2 SYGVQD (reference sequence). The CDR3 here is CASQGFLSNQPQHF. CDR3 bases: TGCGCCAGCCAGGGGTTCCTTAGCAATCAGCCCCAGCATTTT.

This sequence joins TRBV12-3 or TRBV12-4 and TRBJ2-1; D uncertain. Trimming took off 6 bases at V and 9 bases at J, with 9 bases between the two ends. The CDR3 loop spans 11 amino acids. This CDR3 reads CASSLIPEQFF. In DNA, the CDR3 is TGTGCCAGCAGCCTAATCCCTGAGCAGTTCTTC.

The rearrangement links TRBV5-5 to TRBJ1-6; D perhaps matches TRBD1 (5 bases). With 0 bases removed from V and 10 bases from J, the gap between germline ends came to 11 bases. The CDR3 loop spans 14 amino acids. CDR1 SGHKS and CDR2 YYEKEE come from the germline V gene (reference sequence). CDR3: CASSLDGGTSPLHF. The CDR3 DNA is TGTGCCAGCAGCTTGGATGGAGGGACCTCACCCCTCCACTTT. Filled out from reference TRBV5-5 and TRBJ1-6, the complete variable domain reads DAGVTQSPTHLIKTRGQQVTLRCSPISGHKSVSWYQQVLGQGPQFIFQYYEKEERGRGNFPDRFSARQFPNYSSELNVNALLLGDSALYLCASSLDGGTSPLHFGNGTRLTVT.

This clone was seen a few times. The DNA for the CDR3 is TGCGCCAGCAGCCAGTCTTTAGCGGAGGGGTACGAGCAGTACTTC. This encodes CASSQSLAEGYEQYF. The chain recombines TRBV4-1 with TRBJ2-7, with D tentatively TRBD2 (6 bases). The CDR3 is 15 residues long. V lost 3 bases, J lost 4 bases, and 16 bases lay in between. The germline gives CDR1 MGHRA, CDR2 YSYEKL.

The CDR3 sequence is CSVRSERTYEQYF. DNA for the CDR3: TGCAGCGTTAGGAGTGAGCGGACCTACGAGCAGTACTTC. The genes are TRBV29-1 and TRBJ2-7; weak D call: TRBD2 (5 bases). The ends were cut back, 5 bases at V and 2 bases at J, with 13 bases in the middle. Germline V gene sequence: CDR1 SQVTM, CDR2 ANQGSEA. The CDR3 extends over 13 amino acids.